This TCR beta chain was captured by sequencing in a study of blood T cell repertoires in COVID-19. Method: immunoSEQ multiplex PCR; TCRdb's copy keeps in-frame clones and lacks some. This sample carries 59,000 or so clones, less than 90% of them seen once, and the ten largest clones take around 5.2%. The sequenced sample was peripheral blood. The source of this sequence is a human donor in a cohort sampled during active COVID-19.

CDR3 in DNA: TGTGCCAGCAGCCTCGCCGGGACAGGGAACACTGAAGCTTTCTTT. It specifies CASSLAGTGNTEAFF. The chain couples TRBV4-2 to TRBJ1-1; 8 bases match TRBD1. CDR1 is LGHNA, CDR2 YNFKEQ, per germline. V lost 4 bases, J lost 1 base, and 5 bases stayed unmatched. CDR3 length: 15 amino acids.